A single sample is the source of the 8 T cell receptor beta chains below, sequenced in a study of T cells in Graves' hyperthyroidism and ophthalmopathy. The CDR3 regions of TCR beta were amplified from RNA transcripts. HTBI primers were used for first-round RT-PCR of the TCR CDR3. TCRdb analysed the multiplex PCR reads with MiXCR anew, one entry per CDR3 protein. This sample has more than 55,000 distinct CDR3 sequences, with roughly 50% found just once. Sequencing used blood. These TCRs come from a woman aged 55-70 years with Graves' ophthalmopathy.

Many counts were recorded for this clonotype. This chain connects TRBV5-8 to TRBJ2-7, with 7 bases identical to TRBD2. The germline V gene encodes CDR1 SGHTS and CDR2 YDEGEE. The J segment lost 4 bases and the V segment lost 4 bases, leaving 5 bases of the junction unmatched. The CDR3 is made up of 13 amino acids. The CDR3 region is CASSPAGLYEQYF. CDR3 DNA: TGTGCCAGCAGCCCAGCGGGACTGTACGAGCAGTACTTC.

A few counts support this clonotype. The V call is TRBV20-1, the J call TRBJ2-7; D uncertain. Trimming shortened V by 5 bases and J by 3 bases, and 8 bases separated the two germline ends. This CDR3 has 11 residues. Germline V gene data show CDR1 as DFQATT and CDR2 as SNEGSKA (reference sequence). The chain's CDR3 is CSAQTHYEQYF. As DNA, the CDR3 is TGCAGTGCTCAAACACACTACGAGCAGTACTTC.

The chain couples TRBV29-1 to TRBJ1-2; 7 nucleotides match TRBD1. The CDR3 loop spans 14 amino acids. The germline gives CDR1 SQVTM, CDR2 ANQGSEA. The V gene end was trimmed by 2 bases and the J gene end by 4 bases; junction bases not matched to a gene: 7. Written as DNA, the CDR3 is TGCAGCGTTGAAAGGACAGGAGCGATCTATGGCTACACCTTC. This codes for CSVERTGAIYGYTF.

This clonotype was observed many times. V usage is TRBV5-6 and J usage is TRBJ1-6; 7 bases line up with TRBD1. CDR3 length: 18 amino acids. V lost 3 bases, J lost 1 base, and 10 bases stayed unmatched. CDR1 and CDR2 from the germline V gene are SGHDT and YYEEEE. CDR3 sequence reads: CASSYGTEMGSYNSPLHF. DNA of the CDR3: TGTGCCAGCAGCTACGGGACAGAGATGGGATCCTATAATTCACCCCTCCACTTT.

This chain connects TRBV2 to TRBJ2-7; 7 nucleotides line up with TRBD2. With V trimmed by 5 bases and J by 2 bases, 6 bases remained unmatched. CDR1 SNHLY and CDR2 FYNNEI come from the germline V gene. The CDR3 spans 14 residues. DNA of the CDR3: TGTGCCAGCAGTCTCCAGGGAGGGACCTACGAGCAGTACTTC. Amino acid sequence: CASSLQGGTYEQYF.

V and J are TRBV19 and TRBJ2-3; 7 bases fit TRBD2. CDR1 LNHDA and CDR2 SQIVND come from the germline V gene (reference sequence). V lost 8 bases to trimming and J lost 2 bases; unmatched junction nucleotides: 10. The CDR3 contains 15 residues. The CDR3 sequence is CASETTSRPTDTQYF. The CDR3, as DNA: TGTGCCAGTGAAACGACTAGCCGACCCACAGATACGCAGTATTTT.

In its sample, this clonotype was seen many times. The chain carries TRBV6-1 and TRBJ2-7; weak D call: TRBD1 (6 bases). The germline V gene has CDR1 MNHNS and CDR2 SASEGT. Trimming stripped 8 bases from V and 7 bases from J, with 27 bases between. The CDR3 runs to 16 residues. The CDR3 DNA follows: TGTGCCAGCGTCGGCGGTTTCTCTGGGACACTGGGAGAGCAGTACTTC. Residues: CASVGGFSGTLGEQYF.

This clonotype has ten or more counts. The chain uses TRBV9 and TRBJ2-5; possible D gene TRBD2, 6 bases. The CDR3 is 16 residues long. Germline CDR1 and CDR2: SGDLS and YYNGEE. Between the trimmed V and J ends, which lost 4 bases and 1 base, there was a span of 17 bases. CDR3 protein: CASSTSRDTFQETQYF. The CDR3 DNA sequence: TGTGCCAGCAGCACTAGCAGAGACACTTTCCAAGAGACCCAGTACTTC.